The 10 T cell receptor beta chains below come from one sample, sequenced in a study of CD8 T cells in Susac syndrome. Random hexamers were used to reverse transcribe the RNA input (roughly 0.5 to 1 ug). TCRdb reprocessed the immunoSEQ multiplex PCR reads with MiXCR, giving one entry per CDR3 protein. Found here are some 260,000 distinct CDR3 sequences, around 93% of them singletons; the top ten hold around 0.072%. The specimen sequenced was CD4+ T cells from PBMCs. These receptors all stem from a human donor with multiple sclerosis.

V is TRBV7-9 and J is TRBJ1-1; TRBD1 is a possible D gene (5 bases). Germline V gene sequence: CDR1 SEHNR, CDR2 FQNEAQ (reference sequence). This CDR3 contains 15 residues. V lost 8 bases and J lost 4, with 20 bases in between. The CDR3 DNA reads TGTGCCAGCTCTCCCGCGTGGGGACGGTCCACTGAAGCTTTCTTT. It translates to CASSPAWGRSTEAFF.

In DNA, the CDR3 is TGTGCCAGCAGCGCCTGGGACAGATCTCACGAGCAGTACTTC. This codes for CASSAWDRSHEQYF. The J gene is TRBJ2-7, the V gene TRBV9; 7 bases are shared with TRBD1. V shed 3 bases, J shed 5 bases, and the junction held 8 bases outside the gene matches. Germline V gene sequence: CDR1 SGDLS, CDR2 YYNGEE. The CDR3 consists of 14 residues.

The chain recombines TRBV12-3 or TRBV12-4 with TRBJ1-5, with TRBD1 identical over 8 bases. Losses at the gene ends were 6 bases for V and 1 base for J; bases not matched to a gene: 8. There are 16 residues in the CDR3. The CDR3 reads CASSLGQGPSNQPQHF. The CDR3 nucleotides are TGTGCCAGCAGCCTCGGACAGGGCCCAAGCAATCAGCCCCAGCATTTT.

The chain is built from TRBV11-2 and TRBJ1-1, with 8 positions matching TRBD1. The V gene's germline CDR1 is SGHAT and CDR2 FQNNGV. The CDR3 is made up of 15 amino acids. The junction had 8 bases not matched to a gene; V was cut back by 5 bases and J by 3 bases. The CDR3 sequence: CASSPGYRGDTEAFF. In nucleotides, the CDR3 is TGTGCCAGCAGCCCTGGTTACAGGGGGGACACTGAAGCTTTCTTT.

The chain couples TRBV18 to TRBJ1-4, with D uncertain. Germline-derived CDR1 and CDR2 are KGHSH and LQKENI. V lost 2 bases to trimming and J lost 8 bases, with 9 bases between them. The CDR3 totals 13 residues. The CDR3 protein is CASSPEFGEKLFF. CDR3 nucleotides: TGTGCCAGCTCACCAGAGTTTGGGGAAAAACTGTTTTTT. The full variable domain, its missing parts supplied by reference TRBV18 and TRBJ1-4, is NAGVMQNPRHLVRRRGQEARLRCSPMKGHSHVYWYRQLPEEGLKFMVYLQKENIIDESGMPKERFSAEFPKEGPSILRIQQVVRGDSAAYFCASSPEFGEKLFFGSGTQLSVL.

The chain joins TRBV11-2 to TRBJ2-5, with 7 bases fitting TRBD1. With 6 bases clipped from V and 4 bases from J, the junction kept 8 bases outside the gene matches. CDR3 size: 14 residues. CDR1 SGHAT and CDR2 FQNNGV come from the germline V gene. CDR3 in DNA: TGTGCCAGCAGTTCGGCTAGGGGGCGAGAGACCCAGTACTTC. This gives the protein CASSSARGRETQYF.

The chain is built from TRBV18 and TRBJ2-1; maybe TRBD2 (5 bases). This CDR3 is built from 12 residues. CDR1 KGHSH and CDR2 LQKENI come from the germline V gene. V lost 3 bases to trimming and J lost 8 bases, with 8 bases between them. CDR3 loop: CASSPAGHEQFF. In DNA form, the CDR3 reads TGTGCCAGCTCACCCGCGGGCCATGAGCAGTTCTTC.

The V gene is TRBV4-1, the J gene TRBJ2-1, with TRBD2 matching 9 bases. The CDR3 length is 19 residues. The germline V gene has CDR1 MGHRA and CDR2 YSYEKL. Trimming took 0 bases from V and 5 from J; bases not matched to a gene: 14. The CDR3 reads CASSQDLWASGKPNNEQFF. CDR3 nucleotides: TGCGCCAGCAGCCAAGATCTTTGGGCTAGCGGGAAACCTAACAATGAGCAGTTCTTC.

This sequence joins TRBV20-1 and TRBJ1-1; no clear D. Trimming took 6 bases from V and 1 from J, leaving 6 bases between them. Germline CDR1 is DFQATT and CDR2 is SNEGSKA (reference sequence). CDR3 length: 11 amino acids. For the CDR3, the DNA is TGCAGTGCCCGCGGGAACACTGAAGCTTTCTTT. It specifies CSARGNTEAFF.

The chain couples TRBV23-1 to TRBJ2-5, with 12 bases aligning to TRBD2. TRBV23-1 is noted as an ORF with a role that remains uncertain. This CDR3 contains 18 residues. The ends lost 4 bases at V and 4 bases at J; junction bases unmatched: 13. The CDR3 sequence is CASSRRLAGVKEVETQYF. CDR3 bases: TGCGCCAGCAGTCGACGACTAGCGGGAGTGAAGGAAGTAGAGACCCAGTACTTC.